The entry below describes one TCR beta chain. The length of the CDR3 is 14 residues. Trimming pared 2 bases from V and 4 bases from J, leaving 9 bases between. Germline V gene lookup returns CDR1 KGHSH and CDR2 LQKENI. This record comes from a study of blood T cell repertoires in COVID-19. As for the study in general: Donors in the United States, Italy and Spain gave samples during acute or convalescent COVID-19. T cells, B-cell-depleted T cells, or PBMCs provided the cDNA or gDNA that served as material.

Original handling: Amplifying reference gene primers gave estimates of nucleated cell counts. Assay used: immunoSEQ multiplex PCR; TCRdb lists only in-frame clones, some missing. The V and J calls and clone size are taken from that table; D and trimming were inferred from the DNA. Counted here are roughly 100,000 clones, over 80% occurring once; the ten biggest clones make up about 2%. Material for sequencing was peripheral blood. The sequence was collected from a human donor with active COVID-19. The donor label of this sample is uncertain. The rearrangement joins TRBV18 to TRBJ2-1; TRBD1 might be the D (6 bases). CDR3 in amino acids: CASSPGGDYNEQFF. DNA for the CDR3: TGTGCCAGCTCACCAGGGGGCGATTACAATGAGCAGTTCTTC.